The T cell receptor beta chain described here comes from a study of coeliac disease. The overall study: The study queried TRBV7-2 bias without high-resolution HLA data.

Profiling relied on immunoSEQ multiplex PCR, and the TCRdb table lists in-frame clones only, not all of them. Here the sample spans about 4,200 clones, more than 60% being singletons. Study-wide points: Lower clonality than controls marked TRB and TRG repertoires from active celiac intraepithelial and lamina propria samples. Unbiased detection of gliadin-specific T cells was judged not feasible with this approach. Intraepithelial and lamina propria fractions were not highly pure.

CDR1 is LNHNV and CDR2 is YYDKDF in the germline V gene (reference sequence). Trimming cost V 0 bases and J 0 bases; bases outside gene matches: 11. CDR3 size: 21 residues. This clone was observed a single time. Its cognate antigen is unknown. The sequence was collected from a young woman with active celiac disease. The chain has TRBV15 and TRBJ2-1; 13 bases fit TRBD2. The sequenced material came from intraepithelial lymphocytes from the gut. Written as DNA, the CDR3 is TGTGCCACCAGCAGAGAAACGGGACTAGCGGGGTCTTTGAGCTCCTACAATGAGCAGTTCTTC. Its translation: CATSRETGLAGSLSSYNEQFF. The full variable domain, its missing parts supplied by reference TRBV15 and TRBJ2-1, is DAMVIQNPRYQVTQFGKPVTLSCSQTLNHNVMYWYQQKSSQAPKLLFHYYDKDFNNEADTPDNFQSRRPNTSFCFLDIRSPGLGDTAMYLCATSRETGLAGSLSSYNEQFFGPGTRLTVL.